Listed here are 23 T cell receptor beta chains from one sample, sequenced in a study of early T cells in non-severe SARS-CoV-2 infection. MiXCR, applied by TCRdb to the 5' RACE reads, yields one record per CDR3 protein. The sample contains some 60,000 distinct CDR3 sequences, 6.5% to 8.5% of which appear only once. Sequenced: whole blood. The receptors stem from an adult who was a healthcare worker with PCR-confirmed SARS-CoV-2 infection or an uninfected control (not recorded which).

The chain couples TRBV28 to TRBJ1-2; D not certain. Germline CDR1 and CDR2: MDHEN and SYDVKM. Trimming removed 5 bases at V and 8 bases at J, with 12 bases between. The CDR3 has 12 residues. CDR3 sequence: CASSTYLGGYTF. In DNA form, the CDR3 reads TGTGCCAGCAGTACTTACTTGGGGGGCTACACCTTC.

In its sample, this clonotype was seen a few times. The V and J genes are TRBV28 and TRBJ1-1; TRBD1 agrees at 9 bases. J lost 4 bases, V lost 6 bases, and 9 bases had no gene match. Germline CDR1 is MDHEN and CDR2 is SYDVKM. This CDR3 contains 15 residues. The CDR3 here is CASRGSGTGLTEAFF. As DNA, the CDR3 is TGTGCCAGCAGGGGTTCCGGGACAGGGCTCACTGAAGCTTTCTTT. The variable domain in full, completed from reference TRBV28 and TRBJ1-1, reads DVKVTQSSRYLVKRTGEKVFLECVQDMDHENMFWYRQDPGLGLRLIYFSYDVKMKEKGDIPEGYSVSREKKERFSLILESASTNQTSMYLCASRGSGTGLTEAFFGQGTRLTVV.

This clonotype was detected many times. The genes are TRBV28 and TRBJ2-1; a possible D gene is TRBD2 (5 bases). Germline V gene sequence: CDR1 MDHEN, CDR2 SYDVKM. The CDR3 is 16 amino acids. The V gene lost 5 bases and the J gene lost 1 base, with 15 bases spanning the gap. The CDR3 here is CASSTLGRGSYNEQFF. CDR3 DNA sequence: TGTGCCAGCAGTACCTTAGGACGAGGGTCCTACAATGAGCAGTTCTTC.

The rearrangement links TRBV18 to TRBJ2-2; 9 bases fit TRBD2. The germline V gene has CDR1 KGHSH and CDR2 LQKENI. The CDR3 length is 17 residues. J lost 3 bases, V lost 3 bases, and 8 bases had no gene match. This CDR3 reads CASSPVGREGHTGELFF. Here the CDR3 DNA reads TGTGCCAGCTCACCCGTCGGGCGGGAGGGCCACACCGGGGAGCTGTTTTTT.

This chain uses TRBV24-1 with TRBJ2-3, with no clear D. The V end was cut by 5 bases, the J end by 2 bases, with 10 bases between. The CDR3 is made up of 14 amino acids. Germline CDR1 is KGHDR and CDR2 is SFDVKD. The CDR3 loop reads CATSGVASTDTQYF. The CDR3 region has the DNA TGTGCCACCAGTGGCGTAGCTTCCACAGATACGCAGTATTTT.

On this clonotype: This clone may be a read error of a much larger clone one base away. This chain uses TRBV28 with TRBJ2-7; TRBD1 agrees at 10 bases. The CDR3 extends over 15 amino acids. The germline gives CDR1 MDHEN, CDR2 SYDVKM. After removal of 3 bases from V and 4 bases from J, the junction contained 6 bases not matched to a gene. In DNA form, the CDR3 reads TGTGCCAGCAGTTTTGCGGGGACAGGGGAGTACGAGCAGTACTTC. Translation: CASSFAGTGEYEQYF.

Many counts were recorded for this clonotype. The chain uses TRBV28 and TRBJ2-7; D might be TRBD1 or TRBD2, each matching 5 bases. Germline loops: CDR1 MDHEN, CDR2 SYDVKM. The length of the CDR3 is 14 residues. V dropped 6 bases and J dropped 0 bases, with 12 bases sitting between them. CDR3 loop: CASSGAARSYEQYF. CDR3 sequence (DNA): TGTGCCAGCAGCGGGGCAGCCCGCTCCTACGAGCAGTACTTC.

The rearrangement joins TRBV28 to TRBJ2-7, with 10 bases fitting TRBD1. The CDR3 loop spans 15 amino acids. V gave up 5 bases and J gave up 6 bases; unmatched junction bases: 10. Looked up from germline, CDR1 is MDHEN and CDR2 is SYDVKM. The CDR3 protein is CASSVGTGVFSEQYF. In nucleotides, the CDR3 is TGTGCCAGCAGTGTGGGGACAGGGGTGTTCTCCGAGCAGTACTTC. Drawing the rest from reference TRBV28 and TRBJ2-7, the complete variable domain is DVKVTQSSRYLVKRTGEKVFLECVQDMDHENMFWYRQDPGLGLRLIYFSYDVKMKEKGDIPEGYSVSREKKERFSLILESASTNQTSMYLCASSVGTGVFSEQYFGPGTRLTVT.

In its sample, this clonotype was seen many times. The CDR3 DNA sequence: TGCGCCAGCAGCTTGGCCTCTACCGCCACCGGGGAGCTGTTTTTT. Protein product: CASSLASTATGELFF. This chain joins TRBV5-1 and TRBJ2-2; D is ambiguous. The CDR3 consists of 15 residues. Trimming removed 0 bases from V and 4 bases from J, with 10 bases in between. CDR1 and CDR2 (germline): SGHRS, YFSETQ.

Many counts were recorded for this clonotype. The chain combines TRBV10-1 with TRBJ2-5; TRBD1 or TRBD2 may be the D gene (5 bases each). The CDR3 spans 13 residues. Germline CDR1 reads WNHNN; CDR2 reads SYGVQD (reference sequence). V was pared by 5 bases and J by 3 bases, with 10 bases between. CDR3 sequence: CASSPSREETQYF. Here the CDR3 DNA reads TGCGCCAGCAGTCCTAGCAGGGAAGAGACCCAGTACTTC.

Ten or more counts support this clonotype. The chain employs TRBV28 and TRBJ1-2; the D is unclear. This CDR3 is built from 14 residues. Looked up from germline, CDR1 is MDHEN and CDR2 is SYDVKM. The V gene lost 2 bases and the J gene lost 0 bases, with 7 bases spanning the gap. The CDR3 DNA follows: TGTGCCAGCAGTTTAGGCAGAGCTAACTATGGCTACACCTTC. The encoded protein is CASSLGRANYGYTF.

Note on this clonotype: A much larger clone lies a single base off, so this may be a read error. V usage is TRBV29-1 and J usage is TRBJ2-1, with D possibly being TRBD1 (6 bases). The CDR3 consists of 16 residues. Germline CDR1 and CDR2: SQVTM and ANQGSEA. V gave up 0 bases and J gave up 2 bases, with 14 bases separating them. CDR3 region: CSVEEGTWGTYNEQFF. The DNA for the CDR3 is TGCAGCGTTGAAGAGGGGACATGGGGGACCTACAATGAGCAGTTCTTC.

This clonotype has only a few counts. The rearrangement joins TRBV18 to TRBJ1-4; the match to TRBD1 covers 8 bases. After removal of 3 bases from V and 8 bases from J, the junction contained 11 bases not matched to a gene. This CDR3 is 16 amino acids long. Germline V gene sequence: CDR1 KGHSH, CDR2 LQKENI. DNA of the CDR3: TGTGCCAGCTCACCGCCCTCGACAGGGGCTAGAGAAAAACTGTTTTTT. It yields the protein CASSPPSTGAREKLFF. The whole variable domain, filled in from reference TRBV18 and TRBJ1-4, reads NAGVMQNPRHLVRRRGQEARLRCSPMKGHSHVYWYRQLPEEGLKFMVYLQKENIIDESGMPKERFSAEFPKEGPSILRIQQVVRGDSAAYFCASSPPSTGAREKLFFGSGTQLSVL.

This clonotype was observed a few times. The chain couples TRBV5-1 to TRBJ2-3; 11 bases fit TRBD2. In germline, CDR1 is SGHRS, CDR2 YFSETQ. J was trimmed by 7 bases and V by 0 bases; bases with no gene match: 4. The CDR3 length is 15 residues. CDR3 DNA sequence: TGCGCCAGCAGCTTGGAGGTAGCGGGAGGGAATACGCAGTATTTT. It codes for CASSLEVAGGNTQYF. Drawing the rest from reference TRBV5-1 and TRBJ2-3, the complete variable domain is KAGVTQTPRYLIKTRGQQVTLSCSPISGHRSVSWYQQTPGQGLQFLFEYFSETQRNKGNFPGRFSGRQFSNSRSEMNVSTLELGDSALYLCASSLEVAGGNTQYFGPGTRLTVL.

This clonotype was observed at least ten times. The V gene is TRBV6-5, the J gene TRBJ1-5; 8 bases agree with TRBD1. The CDR3 is 14 residues long. Germline V gene sequence: CDR1 MNHEY, CDR2 SVGAGI. V dropped 0 bases and J dropped 7; count of bases not matched to a gene: 2. CDR3 DNA sequence: TGTGCCAGCAGTTACTCCAGGGGGCGGCAGCCCCAGCATTTT. Residues: CASSYSRGRQPQHF.

This clonotype was counted between two and nine times. CDR3 region: CASSLGLAGMTLPTDTQYF. CDR3 in DNA: TGTGCCAGCAGCTTGGGACTAGCGGGAATGACCCTCCCCACAGATACGCAGTATTTT. The chain couples TRBV7-2 to TRBJ2-3, with 13 bases matching TRBD2. Looked up from germline, CDR1 is SGHTA and CDR2 is FQGNSA. This CDR3 has 19 residues. The V and J ends lost 3 bases and 2 bases, in that order; junction bases with no gene match: 11.

This clonotype was observed at least ten times. The rearrangement uses TRBV5-1 and TRBJ2-1; D tentatively reads TRBD1 or TRBD2 (5 bases each). The CDR3 covers 14 residues. From germline, CDR1 is SGHRS and CDR2 YFSETQ. The V gene lost 5 bases and the J gene lost 0 bases, with 9 bases spanning the gap. The CDR3 is CASSWGNSYNEQFF. Here the CDR3 DNA reads TGCGCCAGCAGTTGGGGGAACTCCTACAATGAGCAGTTCTTC. The full variable domain, rest sourced from reference TRBV5-1 and TRBJ2-1, is KAGVTQTPRYLIKTRGQQVTLSCSPISGHRSVSWYQQTPGQGLQFLFEYFSETQRNKGNFPGRFSGRQFSNSRSEMNVSTLELGDSALYLCASSWGNSYNEQFFGPGTRLTVL.

This clonotype has ten or more counts. The rearrangement links TRBV12-3 or TRBV12-4 to TRBJ1-5, with D perhaps TRBD1 (5 bases). Trimming left V 7 bases short and J 4 bases short, with 11 bases between. The length of the CDR3 is 13 residues. The CDR3 nucleotides read TGTGCCAGCACAAATGAGGGGAATCAGCCCCAGCATTTT. Translating it yields CASTNEGNQPQHF.

This clonotype was observed a few times. This chain links TRBV12-3 or TRBV12-4 with TRBJ1-1; no reliable D call. Trimming left V 9 bases short and J 3 bases short, with 17 bases between. This CDR3 is 14 amino acids long. CDR3 DNA sequence: TGTGCCAGTTCCCCGTACGGGGTCTACACTGAAGCTTTCTTT. Protein sequence: CASSPYGVYTEAFF.

The table lists this clonotype with many counts. The V gene is TRBV28, the J gene TRBJ2-3, with no clear D. CDR3 length: 11 amino acids. Germline CDR1 reads MDHEN; CDR2 reads SYDVKM. V was shortened by 5 bases and J by 5 bases, with 5 bases between the two germline ends. The CDR3 here is CASSPRDTQYF. The CDR3 nucleotides read TGTGCCAGCAGTCCTAGAGATACGCAGTATTTT.

This clonotype appeared many times. V is TRBV2 and J is TRBJ2-2, with a tentative D call TRBD1 (6 bases). CDR1 SNHLY and CDR2 FYNNEI come from the germline V gene. V was shortened by 6 bases and J by 4 bases, with 9 bases between the two germline ends. The CDR3 totals 13 residues. CDR3 DNA: TGTGCCAGCAGGGACAGCCTCACCGGGGAGCTGTTTTTT. It is translated as CASRDSLTGELFF.

Many counts were recorded for this clonotype. The J gene is TRBJ2-1, the V gene TRBV6-2 or TRBV6-3, with 10 bases that match TRBD2. There are 13 residues in the CDR3. Looked up from germline, CDR1 is MNHEY and CDR2 is SVGEGT. V shed 4 bases, J shed 9 bases, and the junction held 3 bases outside the gene matches. The CDR3 DNA is TGTGCCAGCAGTTTCCAGCGGGAGGGTGAGCAGTTCTTC. Translating gives CASSFQREGEQFF.

This clonotype occurred many times. This chain connects TRBV6-2 or TRBV6-3 to TRBJ2-7, with D possibly being TRBD2 (6 bases). The V end lost 4 bases, the J end lost 6 bases, and 25 bases lay between the germline ends. The length of the CDR3 is 17 residues. Germline CDR1 reads MNHEY; CDR2 reads SVGEGT. This CDR3 is CASSSRSGLITLLEQYF. The CDR3 DNA is TGTGCCAGCAGTTCCAGATCGGGACTCATCACCCTCCTCGAGCAGTACTTC.